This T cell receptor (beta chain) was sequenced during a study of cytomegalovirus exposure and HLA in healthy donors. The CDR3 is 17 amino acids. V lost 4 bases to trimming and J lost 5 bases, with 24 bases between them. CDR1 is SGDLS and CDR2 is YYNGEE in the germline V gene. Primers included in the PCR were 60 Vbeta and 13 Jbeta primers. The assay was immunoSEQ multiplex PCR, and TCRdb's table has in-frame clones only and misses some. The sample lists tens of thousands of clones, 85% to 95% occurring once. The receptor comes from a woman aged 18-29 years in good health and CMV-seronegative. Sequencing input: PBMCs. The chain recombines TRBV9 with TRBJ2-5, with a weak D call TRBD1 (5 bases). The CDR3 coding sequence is TGTGCCAGCAGCATTTCATGGGGCGGCAGGGCACAGGAGACCCAGTACTTC. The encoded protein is CASSISWGGRAQETQYF.